The 25 T cell receptor beta chains presented below share a single source sample, sequenced in a study of blood T cell repertoires in COVID-19. Some clones are missing from TCRdb's copy, which holds only in-frame ones; the method was immunoSEQ multiplex PCR. The sample includes around 59,000 clones, approximately 86% seen only once; the top ten take over 4%. The sample taken for sequencing was peripheral blood. The receptors here all came from a man in his sixties with acute or convalescent COVID-19.

The chain is built from TRBV18 and TRBJ1-4; D remains ambiguous. CDR1 and CDR2 from the germline V gene are KGHSH and LQKENI. The CDR3 sequence is 17 residues long. V gave up 6 bases and J gave up 1 base, with 18 bases separating them. The CDR3 coding sequence is TGTGCCAGCTCCCCGAGGGCCAAAGTCCGAACTAATGAAAAACTGTTTTTT. Residues: CASSPRAKVRTNEKLFF.

The chain uses TRBV29-1 and TRBJ2-1; D is perhaps TRBD2 (7 bases). CDR1 SQVTM and CDR2 ANQGSEA come from the germline V gene. The CDR3 is 16 residues long. The ends were cut back, 4 bases at V and 2 bases at J, with 18 bases in the middle. The CDR3 DNA reads TGCAGCGTTGGTACGGGGGGCGGGAGTCCCTACAATGAGCAGTTCTTC. Translated: CSVGTGGGSPYNEQFF.

The CDR3 loop is CASSLGQGDGYTF. Written as DNA, the CDR3 is TGCGCCAGCAGCTTAGGACAGGGGGACGGCTACACCTTC. V gene TRBV5-1 combines with J gene TRBJ1-2; 10 bases line up with TRBD1. V trimming: 2 bases; J trimming: 8 bases; junction bases outside the gene matches: 3. This CDR3 region has 13 residues. From germline, CDR1 is SGHRS and CDR2 YFSETQ. Filled out from reference TRBV5-1 and TRBJ1-2, the complete variable domain reads KAGVTQTPRYLIKTRGQQVTLSCSPISGHRSVSWYQQTPGQGLQFLFEYFSETQRNKGNFPGRFSGRQFSNSRSEMNVSTLELGDSALYLCASSLGQGDGYTFGSGTRLTVV.

The V gene is TRBV19, the J gene TRBJ2-7; weak D call: TRBD1 (5 bases). The V gene's germline CDR1 is LNHDA and CDR2 SQIVND (reference sequence). The CDR3 contains 14 residues. With 2 bases removed from V and 5 bases from J, the gap between germline ends came to 13 bases. The CDR3 protein is CASSIQGGWDEQYF. CDR3 coding DNA: TGTGCCAGTAGTATACAGGGCGGATGGGACGAGCAGTACTTC.

The rearrangement joins TRBV24-1 to TRBJ2-3; 10 bases fit TRBD1. The germline gives CDR1 KGHDR, CDR2 SFDVKD. The V segment lost 3 bases and the J segment 5 bases; nucleotides outside the gene matches: 22. CDR3 length: 21 amino acids. The CDR3 nucleotides read TGTGCCACCAGTGATCCGCGGGGGACAGGGGACGAACGGTCACGAAGAGATACGCAGTATTTT. Translating it yields CATSDPRGTGDERSRRDTQYF.

This clone was picked up one time. The chain joins TRBV6-5 to TRBJ2-1, with D perhaps TRBD1 (5 bases). Trimming left V 6 bases short and J 12 bases short, with 21 bases between. Germline CDR1 MNHEY, CDR2 SVGAGI. CDR3 length equals 14 residues. Here the CDR3 reads CASSAGLFSTWQFF. Here the CDR3 DNA reads TGTGCCAGCAGCGCAGGGTTGTTCTCTACATGGCAGTTCTTC.

The V and J genes are TRBV2 and TRBJ2-6; the D gene is possibly TRBD2 (5 bases). With 4 bases removed from V and 5 bases from J, the gap between germline ends came to 12 bases. Germline V lookup: CDR1 SNHLY, CDR2 FYNNEI. The CDR3 is 15 residues long. CDR3 nucleotides: TGTGCCAGCAGTGCCGGCGGGCTTTGGGCCAACGTCCTGACTTTC. This translates into CASSAGGLWANVLTF. Variable domain in full (rest from reference TRBV2 and TRBJ2-6): EPEVTQTPSHQVTQMGQEVILRCVPISNHLYFYWYRQILGQKVEFLVSFYNNEISEKSEIFDDQFSVERPDGSNFTLKIRSTKLEDSAMYFCASSAGGLWANVLTFGAGSRLTVL.

The chain's CDR3 is CASSQAPGGAYNEQFF. CDR3 DNA sequence: TGCGCCAGCAGCCAAGCTCCAGGGGGCGCGTACAATGAGCAGTTCTTC. The J gene is TRBJ2-1, the V gene TRBV4-1, with TRBD1 matching 8 bases. This CDR3 has 16 residues. Per the germline V gene, CDR1 is MGHRA and CDR2 is YSYEKL. Trimming at V came to 1 base and at J to 4 bases, leaving 6 bases not matched to a gene.

The V gene is TRBV15, the J gene TRBJ1-5; the D is unclear. CDR3 length: 17 amino acids. Germline lookup yields CDR1 LNHNV and CDR2 YYDKDF (reference sequence). Trimming removed 5 bases at V and 4 bases at J, with 21 bases between. The CDR3 DNA sequence: TGTGCCACCAGCTCCCGAATTGTGGGCCGTGATAATCAGCCCCAGCATTTT. Amino acid sequence: CATSSRIVGRDNQPQHF.

This clone was detected only once. The chain joins TRBV20-1 to TRBJ1-1, with D unresolved. CDR3 length: 13 residues. The ends were cut back, 3 bases at V and 2 bases at J, with 10 bases in the middle. CDR1 is DFQATT, CDR2 SNEGSKA, per germline (reference sequence). CDR3 loop: CSASQNINTEAFF. The CDR3 nucleotides read TGCAGTGCTAGTCAAAACATTAACACTGAAGCTTTCTTT.

CDR3 sequence (DNA): TGTGCCAGCAGTGAGGAGGGGCCCGGGGAGCTGTTTTTT. The encoded protein is CASSEEGPGELFF. The chain couples TRBV25-1 to TRBJ2-2, with D possibly matching TRBD2 (6 bases). The germline CDR1 and CDR2 sequences are MGHDK and SYGVNS. The length of the CDR3 is 13 residues. V was clipped by 3 bases and J by 6 bases, with 8 bases between them.

V and J are TRBV4-1 and TRBJ2-1; D is uncertain. Germline V CDR1 and CDR2: MGHRA, YSYEKL. Trimming stripped 1 base from V and 2 bases from J, with 15 bases between. The CDR3 has 17 amino acids. CDR3 in DNA: TGCGCCAGCAGCCAAGTTGCCTACCGGGTGGCCTACAATGAGCAGTTCTTC. Translating gives CASSQVAYRVAYNEQFF.

This clone was seen once. The rearrangement joins TRBV27 to TRBJ2-5, with TRBD2 matching over 8 bases. Germline CDR1 MNHEY, CDR2 SMNVEV (reference sequence). The ends lost 5 bases at V and 5 bases at J; junction bases unmatched: 16. The CDR3 runs to 17 residues. The CDR3 nucleotides read TGTGCCAGCAGTCGCCGGGAGGGAGGGTATCGGAGGGAGACCCAGTACTTC. This sequence encodes CASSRREGGYRRETQYF.

The chain joins TRBV27 to TRBJ1-2; 9 bases are shared with TRBD1. Germline trimming cut 4 bases from V and 4 bases from J; bases unmatched to any gene: 7. The CDR3 is made up of 15 amino acids. Germline V gene sequence: CDR1 MNHEY, CDR2 SMNVEV (reference sequence). The CDR3 bases are TGTGCCAGCAGTTCGGGACAGGGATTCCTCTATGGCTACACCTTC. Amino acid sequence: CASSSGQGFLYGYTF.

The rearrangement links TRBV11-2 to TRBJ2-5; a weak D match, TRBD1 (5 bases). V lost 1 base and J lost 2, with 14 bases in between. The CDR3 covers 16 residues. Per germline, CDR1 SGHAT and CDR2 FQNNGV. CDR3 in DNA: TGTGCCAGCAGCTTAGGGCTCCAGGGATCTCAAGAGACCCAGTACTTC. Protein: CASSLGLQGSQETQYF. The entire variable domain, with the rest obtained from reference TRBV11-2 and TRBJ2-5, is as follows: EAGVAQSPRYKIIEKRQSVAFWCNPISGHATLYWYQQILGQGPKLLIQFQNNGVVDDSQLPKDRFSAERLKGVDSTLKIQPAKLEDSAVYLCASSLGLQGSQETQYFGPGTRLLVL.

Points on this clone: Germline is not matched at one junction end, which may reflect a read error. The chain combines TRBV15 with TRBJ1-2; maybe TRBD1 (5 bases). The CDR3 runs to 16 residues. Germline CDR1 is LNHNV and CDR2 is YYDKDF (reference sequence). CDR3 sequence: CATSREYETAKYGYTF. For the CDR3, the DNA is TGTGCCACCAGCAGAGAATATGAGACAGCTAAATATGGCTACACCTTC. Combining the CDR3 with reference TRBV15 and TRBJ1-2 gives the whole variable domain DAMVIQNPRYQVTQFGKPVTLSCSQTLNHNVMYWYQQKSSQAPKLLFHYYDKDFNNEADTPDNFQSRRPNTSFCFLDIRSPGLGDTAMYLCATSREYETAKYGYTFGSGTRLTVV.

V and J are TRBV5-1 and TRBJ2-7, with 9 bases aligning to TRBD1. V lost 3 bases to trimming and J lost 1 base; unmatched junction nucleotides: 2. Germline V lookup: CDR1 SGHRS, CDR2 YFSETQ. CDR3 length equals 14 residues. The CDR3 DNA sequence: TGCGCCAGCAGCTGGGACAGGGCATCCTACGAGCAGTACTTC. As protein: CASSWDRASYEQYF.

The chain couples TRBV5-1 to TRBJ2-2; D gene uncertain. The CDR3 is 14 residues long. With 5 bases removed from V and 0 bases from J, the gap between germline ends came to 8 bases. CDR1 is SGHRS and CDR2 is YFSETQ in the germline V gene. CDR3 sequence: CASRTTANTGELFF. CDR3 nucleotide sequence: TGCGCCAGCAGGACCACAGCGAACACCGGGGAGCTGTTTTTT.

The rearrangement uses TRBV19 and TRBJ1-2; TRBD1 aligns across 8 bases. Unmatched junction bases numbered 15, after V lost 0 bases and J lost 6 bases. The CDR3 runs 18 residues. Germline CDR1 reads LNHDA; CDR2 reads SQIVND (reference sequence). The CDR3 spells CASSIDPIRVDRGDGYTF. CDR3 in DNA: TGTGCCAGTAGTATAGACCCCATTCGCGTTGACAGGGGCGATGGCTACACCTTC.

V and J are TRBV27 and TRBJ2-1, with a tentative D call TRBD1 (6 bases). The CDR3 runs 16 residues. Germline-derived CDR1 and CDR2 are MNHEY and SMNVEV (reference sequence). The V gene lost 3 bases and the J gene lost 5 bases, with 17 bases spanning the gap. CDR3 bases: TGTGCCAGCAGTTTGGGCAGGGGTAAGGGGGACAATGAGCAGTTCTTC. This gives the protein CASSLGRGKGDNEQFF.

This clone is deemed medium-sized. This sequence joins TRBV6-2 or TRBV6-3 and TRBJ2-1; 10 nucleotides align to TRBD2. The CDR3 extends over 15 amino acids. V lost 2 bases to trimming and J lost 8 bases; unmatched junction nucleotides: 6. Germline values: CDR1 MNHEY, CDR2 SVGEGT. The CDR3 loop reads CASSYASGSPHEQFF. The CDR3 bases are TGTGCCAGCAGTTACGCTAGCGGGAGCCCTCATGAGCAGTTCTTC.

This clone turned up a few times. The chain links TRBV2 to TRBJ2-7, with D possibly TRBD1 on 5 matching bases. The germline gives CDR1 SNHLY, CDR2 FYNNEI. The CDR3 extends over 12 amino acids. The V end was cut by 7 bases, the J end by 1 base, with 8 bases between. CDR3 sequence reads: CASTAGSYEQYF. CDR3 DNA: TGTGCCAGCACCGCAGGGTCCTACGAGCAGTACTTC.

The chain is built from TRBV5-1 and TRBJ1-2; 7 nucleotides line up with TRBD1. V shed 4 bases and J 0 bases; nucleotides not matched to a gene: 9. CDR3 length: 16 amino acids. CDR1 is SGHRS and CDR2 is YFSETQ in the germline V gene. The CDR3 region has the DNA TGCGCCAGCAGCCCAGCGAGACAGGGAGCTAACTATGGCTACACCTTC. It encodes CASSPARQGANYGYTF.

V gene TRBV10-1 combines with J gene TRBJ1-2; TRBD1 matches 11 bases. The CDR3 runs 16 residues. The germline gives CDR1 WNHNN, CDR2 SYGVQD (reference sequence). The V segment lost 2 bases and the J segment 3 bases; nucleotides outside the gene matches: 5. The CDR3 sequence: CASSEGQGAKDYGYTF. CDR3 coding DNA: TGCGCCAGCAGTGAGGGACAGGGGGCGAAAGACTATGGCTACACCTTC.

The gene calls are TRBV27 and TRBJ2-7, with 7 positions matching TRBD2. V lost 4 bases to trimming and J lost 7 bases; unmatched junction nucleotides: 10. Germline V gene data show CDR1 as MNHEY and CDR2 as SMNVEV (reference sequence). This CDR3 spans 14 amino acids. CDR3 amino acids: CASSWGGGPREQYF. CDR3 sequence (DNA): TGTGCCAGCAGTTGGGGGGGAGGGCCTCGGGAGCAGTACTTC.